The rows below give T cell receptor beta chains drawn from one sample of a study of response to subunit inactivated influenza vaccine. TCRdb reprocessed the RT-PCR reads via MiXCR and lists one record per CDR3 protein. The table has hundreds of thousands of distinct CDR3 sequences, approximately 7.7% seen once. This material consisted of PBMCs from blood, taken 23 to 25 months after vaccination. Receptor source: a man between 45 and 75 years old who received an inactivated influenza vaccine. Both conserved end residues are part of each CDR3. The order of the fields is D gene, CDR3 length, V gene, CDR3 protein. The D gene is left open where the match is weak.

NA,14,TRBV7-2,CASRRGGLGDTQYF
NA,15,TRBV7-9,CASSSGRAPNEKLFF
NA,17,TRBV4-1,CASSQGGVRLQRGELFF
NA,13,TRBV5-1,CASSTRNYNEQFF
NA,16,TRBV15,CATSRDNNLFAGELFF
TRBD2,14,TRBV20-1,CSARDSGRVYEQYF
NA,16,TRBV21-1,CASSEGRWQGPYEQYF
TRBD2,14,TRBV20-1,CSAVSGAYLYEQYF
TRBD1,16,TRBV6-5,CASSYSGQGAYQPQHF
TRBD2,19,TRBV7-8,CASSQNPVGLVTNTGELFF
TRBD2,15,TRBV5-1,CASSPRTSGQGELFF
TRBD2,15,TRBV12-3/TRBV12-4,CASRRLIAGEIEQFF
TRBD1,14,TRBV6-1,CASTSLTGANEQFF
NA,19,TRBV11-1,CASSSVRGEGGVDKNIQYF
NA,13,TRBV6-4,CASSEQTGSEAFF
NA,13,TRBV20-1,CSARDPPTDTQYF
NA,13,TRBV6-2/TRBV6-3,CASSSRPSQPQHF
NA,14,TRBV5-1,CASRPTLTAYEQYF
NA,15,TRBV2,CASSSLRVSNQPQHF
TRBD2,16,TRBV27,CASKKAGVRGAYEQYF
NA,17,TRBV11-2,CASSLVSPGTGANVLTF
TRBD2,15,TRBV5-1,CASKTSGYSTDTQYF
TRBD2,17,TRBV12-3/TRBV12-4,CASSPSPGTRGLDTQYF
NA,15,TRBV6-1,CASSSLGGGVGELFF
TRBD1,14,TRBV25-1,CASSDDRGSNEQYF